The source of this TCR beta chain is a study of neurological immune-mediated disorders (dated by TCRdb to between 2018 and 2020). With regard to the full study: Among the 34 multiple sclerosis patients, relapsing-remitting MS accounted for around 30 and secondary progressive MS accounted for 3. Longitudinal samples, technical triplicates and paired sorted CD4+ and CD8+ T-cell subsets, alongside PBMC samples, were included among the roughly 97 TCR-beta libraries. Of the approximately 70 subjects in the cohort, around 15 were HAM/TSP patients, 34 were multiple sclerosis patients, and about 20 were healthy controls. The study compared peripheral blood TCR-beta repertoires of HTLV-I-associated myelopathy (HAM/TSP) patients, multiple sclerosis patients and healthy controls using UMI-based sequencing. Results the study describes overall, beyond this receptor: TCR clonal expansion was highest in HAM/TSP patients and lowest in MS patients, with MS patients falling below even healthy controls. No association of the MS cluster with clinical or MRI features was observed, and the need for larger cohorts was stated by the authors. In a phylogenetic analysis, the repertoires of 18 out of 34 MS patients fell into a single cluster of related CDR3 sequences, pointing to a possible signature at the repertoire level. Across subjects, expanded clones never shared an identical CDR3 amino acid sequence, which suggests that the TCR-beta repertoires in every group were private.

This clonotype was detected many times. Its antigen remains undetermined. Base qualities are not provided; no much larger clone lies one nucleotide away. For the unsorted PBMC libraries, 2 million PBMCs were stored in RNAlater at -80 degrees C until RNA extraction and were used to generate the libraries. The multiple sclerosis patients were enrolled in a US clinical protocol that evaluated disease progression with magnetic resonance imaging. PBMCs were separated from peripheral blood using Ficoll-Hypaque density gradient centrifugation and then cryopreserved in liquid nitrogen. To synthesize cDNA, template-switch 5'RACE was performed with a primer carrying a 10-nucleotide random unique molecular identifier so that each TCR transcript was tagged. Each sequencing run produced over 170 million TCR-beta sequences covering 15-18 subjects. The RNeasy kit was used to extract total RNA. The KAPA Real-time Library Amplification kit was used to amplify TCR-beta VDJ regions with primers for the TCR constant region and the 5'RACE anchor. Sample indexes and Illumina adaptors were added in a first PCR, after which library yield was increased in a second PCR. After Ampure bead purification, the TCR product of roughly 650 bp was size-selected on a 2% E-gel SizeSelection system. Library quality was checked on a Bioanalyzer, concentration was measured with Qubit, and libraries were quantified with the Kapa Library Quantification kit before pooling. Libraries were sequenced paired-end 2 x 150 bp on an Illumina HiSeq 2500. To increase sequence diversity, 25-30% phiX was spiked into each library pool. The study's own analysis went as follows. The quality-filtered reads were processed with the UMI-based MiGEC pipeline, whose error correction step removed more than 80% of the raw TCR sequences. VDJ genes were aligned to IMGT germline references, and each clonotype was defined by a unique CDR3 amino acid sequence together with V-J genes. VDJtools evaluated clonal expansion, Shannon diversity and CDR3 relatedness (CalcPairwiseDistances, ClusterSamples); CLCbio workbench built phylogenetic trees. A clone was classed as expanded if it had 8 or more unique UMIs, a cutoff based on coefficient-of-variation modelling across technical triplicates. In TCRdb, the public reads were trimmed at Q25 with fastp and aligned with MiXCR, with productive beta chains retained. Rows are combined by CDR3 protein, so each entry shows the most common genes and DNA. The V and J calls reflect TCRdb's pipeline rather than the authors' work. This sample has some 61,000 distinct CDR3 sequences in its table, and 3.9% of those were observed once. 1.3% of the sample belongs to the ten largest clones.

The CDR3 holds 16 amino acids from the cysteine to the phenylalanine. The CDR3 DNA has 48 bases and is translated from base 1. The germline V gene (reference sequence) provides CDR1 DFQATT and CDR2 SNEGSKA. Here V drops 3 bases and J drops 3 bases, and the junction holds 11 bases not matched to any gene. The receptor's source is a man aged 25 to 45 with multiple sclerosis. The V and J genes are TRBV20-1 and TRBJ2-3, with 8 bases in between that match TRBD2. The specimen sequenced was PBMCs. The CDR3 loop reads CSASGGAATRTDTQYF. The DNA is TGCAGTGCTAGCGGGGGGGCCGCTACAAGGACAGATACGCAGTATTTT.